Listed here is a single T cell receptor (beta chain). This record comes from a study of blood T cell repertoires in COVID-19. Study background: There were acute and convalescent COVID-19 samples, and they came from the United States, Italy and Spain. Sample material is recorded as cDNA or gDNA derived from T cells, B-cell-depleted T cells, or PBMCs.

Authors' data handling: Estimates of nucleated cell counts were drawn from the amplification of reference gene primers. Assay: immunoSEQ multiplex PCR; the TCRdb copy retains only in-frame clones and omits some. D and trimming come from the DNA, and the V and J calls and clone size come from that table. The table has about 36,000 clones, 87% seen once. The CDR3 consists of 15 residues. Germline V gene data show CDR1 as SGHTA and CDR2 as FQGNSA. Trimming left V 0 bases short and J 2 bases short, with 9 bases between. The TCR was taken from a man aged 55 to 70 with acute or convalescent COVID-19. V gene TRBV7-2 combines with J gene TRBJ2-3, with D perhaps matching TRBD2 (6 bases). Specimen: peripheral blood. CDR3 sequence: CASSLAGLFTDTQYF. In nucleotides, the CDR3 is TGTGCCAGCAGCTTAGCGGGACTCTTCACAGATACGCAGTATTTT.